A single sample is the source of the 13 T cell receptor beta chains below, sequenced in a study of blood T cell repertoires in COVID-19. Using immunoSEQ multiplex PCR, the repertoire was profiled, and TCRdb retains in-frame clones only, with some absent. Among about 100,000 clones listed, approximately 92% were seen once. Sample: peripheral blood. Source of these receptors: a man aged 45-60 years with active COVID-19.

This rearrangement joins TRBV7-9 to TRBJ2-7, with TRBD2 as a possible D gene (5 bases). Germline lookup yields CDR1 SEHNR and CDR2 FQNEAQ (reference sequence). The V end was cut by 2 bases, the J end by 7 bases, with 15 bases between. This CDR3 contains 14 residues. CDR3 in amino acids: CASSLNLYWTEQYF. The CDR3 DNA reads as TGTGCCAGCAGCTTAAACTTGTACTGGACTGAGCAGTACTTC.

The CDR3 protein is CASSRRGLFYEQYF. As DNA, the CDR3 is TGTGCCAGCAGTCGCAGGGGTCTGTTTTACGAGCAGTACTTC. This chain joins TRBV27 and TRBJ2-7; D might be TRBD1 (6 bases). Trimming took 5 bases from V and 4 from J, leaving 15 bases between them. This CDR3 has 14 amino acids. The germline V gene encodes CDR1 MNHEY and CDR2 SMNVEV (reference sequence).

The V and J genes are TRBV12-3 or TRBV12-4 and TRBJ2-1; D remains unclear. This CDR3 comprises 13 residues. V gave up 3 bases and J gave up 7 bases, with 10 bases separating them. The CDR3 DNA reads TGTGCCAGCAGTTTTCAGAGGCGGAATGAGCAGTTCTTC. Its translation: CASSFQRRNEQFF.

The DNA of the CDR3 is TGTGCCACAAGACGACAGGGGTGGCAGTTCTTC. It specifies CATRRQGWQFF. The rearrangement joins TRBV19 to TRBJ2-1; 8 bases align to TRBD1. Trimming at V came to 10 bases and at J to 12 bases, leaving 8 bases not matched to a gene. The CDR3 length is 11 residues. Germline V gives CDR1 LNHDA, CDR2 SQIVND (reference sequence).

The genes are TRBV11-3 and TRBJ2-3, with TRBD1 matching 9 bases. Germline assignment: CDR1 SGHNT and CDR2 YENEEA. This CDR3 is 14 amino acids long. The ends lost 5 bases at V and 3 bases at J; junction bases unmatched: 3. The CDR3 DNA reads TGTGCCAGCAGCCTACAGGGGGCAACAGATACGCAGTATTTT. Residues: CASSLQGATDTQYF.

The rearrangement joins TRBV5-1 to TRBJ2-5, with 8 bases matching TRBD1. The junction had 6 bases not matched to a gene; V was cut back by 4 bases and J by 4 bases. Germline lookup yields CDR1 SGHRS and CDR2 YFSETQ. This CDR3 region has 14 residues. CDR3 loop: CASSATGGVETQYF. In DNA, the CDR3 is TGCGCCAGCAGCGCCACAGGGGGAGTAGAGACCCAGTACTTC. The whole variable domain, filled in from reference TRBV5-1 and TRBJ2-5, reads KAGVTQTPRYLIKTRGQQVTLSCSPISGHRSVSWYQQTPGQGLQFLFEYFSETQRNKGNFPGRFSGRQFSNSRSEMNVSTLELGDSALYLCASSATGGVETQYFGPGTRLLVL.

The CDR3 protein is CATSDSSGVGTEAFF. In DNA form, the CDR3 reads TGTGCCACCAGTGATTCTTCCGGGGTGGGCACTGAAGCTTTCTTT. The chain recombines TRBV24-1 with TRBJ1-1; no clear D gene. Germline V gene data show CDR1 as KGHDR and CDR2 as SFDVKD. Between the trimmed V and J ends, which lost 2 bases and 4 bases, there was a span of 13 bases. This CDR3 is built from 15 residues.

The rearrangement joins TRBV5-8 to TRBJ1-3; the match to TRBD1 covers 8 bases. This CDR3 region has 18 residues. V trimming: 4 bases; J trimming: 0 bases; junction bases outside the gene matches: 12. Germline lookup yields CDR1 SGHTS and CDR2 YDEGEE. This CDR3 is CASSLKTGADSSGNTIYF. CDR3 DNA sequence: TGTGCCAGCAGCCTGAAGACAGGGGCGGATAGCTCTGGAAACACCATATATTTT.

V is TRBV3-1 (or the pseudogene TRBV3-2) and J is TRBJ1-1; TRBD1 agrees at 8 bases. With 7 bases clipped from V and 0 bases from J, the junction kept 10 bases outside the gene matches. The CDR3 consists of 16 residues. Looked up from germline, CDR1 is LGHDT and CDR2 is YNNKEL (reference sequence). CDR3 region: CASTSGQGLVNTEAFF. The CDR3 nucleotides read TGTGCCAGCACCTCCGGACAGGGTCTCGTGAACACTGAAGCTTTCTTT.

The gene calls are TRBV10-2 and TRBJ2-5; 9 bases map to TRBD2. After removal of 6 bases from V and 1 base from J, the junction contained 6 bases not matched to a gene. The CDR3 loop spans 15 amino acids. The germline V gene has CDR1 WSHSY and CDR2 SAAADI. DNA of the CDR3: TGCGCCAGCAGAGATCTAGCGGGACTCCAAGAGACCCAGTACTTC. Translated: CASRDLAGLQETQYF.

This chain uses TRBV28 with TRBJ2-1; D not resolved. The CDR3 covers 12 residues. The germline V gene encodes CDR1 MDHEN and CDR2 SYDVKM. V was shortened by 4 bases and J by 8 bases, with 9 bases between the two germline ends. In DNA form, the CDR3 reads TGTGCCAGCAGTTCTGAACAGCATGAGCAGTTCTTC. The encoded protein is CASSSEQHEQFF.

The chain carries TRBV5-6 and TRBJ1-2, with D maybe TRBD1 (5 bases). The germline CDR1 and CDR2 sequences are SGHDT and YYEEEE. V lost 0 bases to trimming and J lost 3 bases, with 9 bases between them. This CDR3 region has 14 residues. The CDR3 region is CASSLVTGDYGYTF. In DNA form, the CDR3 reads TGTGCCAGCAGCTTGGTAACAGGAGACTATGGCTACACCTTC.

This rearrangement joins TRBV18 to TRBJ1-3; tentative D call: TRBD1 (5 bases). Trimming removed 4 bases from V and 2 bases from J, with 12 bases in between. CDR1 and CDR2 from the germline V gene are KGHSH and LQKENI. The CDR3 is 15 amino acids. Here the CDR3 reads CASSHDRIAGNTIYF. The CDR3 DNA is TGTGCCAGCTCACACGACAGAATCGCTGGAAACACCATATATTTT.